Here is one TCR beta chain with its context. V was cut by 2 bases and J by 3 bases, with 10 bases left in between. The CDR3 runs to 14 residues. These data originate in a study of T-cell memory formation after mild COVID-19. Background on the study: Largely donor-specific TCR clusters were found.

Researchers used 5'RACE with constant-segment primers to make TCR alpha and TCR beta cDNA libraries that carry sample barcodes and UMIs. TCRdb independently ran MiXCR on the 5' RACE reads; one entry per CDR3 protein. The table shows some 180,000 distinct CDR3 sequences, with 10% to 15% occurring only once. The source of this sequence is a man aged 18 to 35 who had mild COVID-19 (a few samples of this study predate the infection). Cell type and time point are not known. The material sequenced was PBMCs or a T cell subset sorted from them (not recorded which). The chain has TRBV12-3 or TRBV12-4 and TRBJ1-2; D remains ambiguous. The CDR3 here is CASSLRRAHYGYTF. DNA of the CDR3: TGTGCCAGCAGTTTAAGGCGGGCCCACTATGGCTACACCTTC.